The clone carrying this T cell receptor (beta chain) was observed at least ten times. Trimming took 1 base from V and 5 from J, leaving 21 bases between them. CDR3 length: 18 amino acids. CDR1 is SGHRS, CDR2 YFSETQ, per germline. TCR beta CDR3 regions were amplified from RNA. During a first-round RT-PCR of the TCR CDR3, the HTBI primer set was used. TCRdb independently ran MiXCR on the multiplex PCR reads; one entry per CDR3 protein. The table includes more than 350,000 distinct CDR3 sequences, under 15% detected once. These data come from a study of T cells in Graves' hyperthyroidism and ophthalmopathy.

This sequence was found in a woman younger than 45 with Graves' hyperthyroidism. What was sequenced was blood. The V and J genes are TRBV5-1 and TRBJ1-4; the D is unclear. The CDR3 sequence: CASSLNSVANGVNEKLFF. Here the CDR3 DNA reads TGCGCCAGCAGCTTGAATTCGGTAGCAAACGGGGTCAATGAAAAACTGTTTTTT.